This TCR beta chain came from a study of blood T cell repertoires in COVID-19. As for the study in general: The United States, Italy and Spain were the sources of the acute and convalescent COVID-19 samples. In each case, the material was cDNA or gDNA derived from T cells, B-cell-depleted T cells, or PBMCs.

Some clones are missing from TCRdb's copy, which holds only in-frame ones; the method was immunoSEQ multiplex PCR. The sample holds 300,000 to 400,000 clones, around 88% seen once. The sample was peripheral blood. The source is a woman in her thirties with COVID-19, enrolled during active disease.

The CDR3 reads CASSRDNYQPQHF. As DNA, the CDR3 is TGTGCCAGCAGCCGAGACAATTATCAGCCCCAGCATTTT. V gene TRBV6-2 or TRBV6-3 combines with J gene TRBJ1-5; no clear D gene. The CDR3 loop spans 13 amino acids. Germline lookup yields CDR1 MNHEY and CDR2 SVGEGT. V was clipped by 6 bases and J by 5 bases, with 11 bases between them.